The 17 T cell receptor beta chains listed next were all sequenced from one sample in a study of cytomegalovirus exposure and HLA in healthy donors. A multiplex PCR was run with 60 Vbeta primers and 13 Jbeta primers. The table came from immunoSEQ multiplex PCR; TCRdb's copy has only in-frame clones and leaves some out. The sample includes about 160,000 clones, roughly four fifths seen only once; the top ten take 3.1%. Sequencing input: PBMCs. Receptors originate from a middle-aged woman in good health and CMV-seronegative.

This rearrangement joins TRBV19 to TRBJ2-3; 8 positions match TRBD1. J gave up 5 bases and V 6 bases, and 13 bases lay outside the gene matches. The CDR3 sequence is 16 residues long. The germline V gene has CDR1 LNHDA and CDR2 SQIVND (reference sequence). In DNA, the CDR3 is TGTGCCAGTAGCAAAGATACAGGGGGAGGAAGAGATACGCAGTATTTT. Amino acid sequence: CASSKDTGGGRDTQYF. Full variable domain (rest looked up from reference TRBV19 and TRBJ2-3): DGGITQSPKYLFRKEGQNVTLSCEQNLNHDAMYWYRQDPGQGLRLIYYSQIVNDFQKGDIAEGYSVSREKKESFPLTVTSAQKNPTAFYLCASSKDTGGGRDTQYFGPGTRLTVL.

This chain joins TRBV6-6 and TRBJ2-7; D possibly corresponds to TRBD2 (6 bases). Germline V gives CDR1 MNHNY, CDR2 SVGAGI (reference sequence). Trimming stripped 1 base from V and 4 bases from J, with 11 bases between. This CDR3 region has 14 residues. The chain's CDR3 is CASSYWSGGYEQYF. The CDR3 DNA follows: TGTGCCAGCAGTTACTGGAGTGGAGGGTACGAGCAGTACTTC.

This chain joins TRBV5-6 and TRBJ1-3; possible D gene TRBD1, 5 bases. The CDR3 is 13 amino acids. The V and J ends lost 1 base and 4 bases respectively, with 6 bases between them. Germline V CDR1 and CDR2: SGHDT, YYEEEE. In nucleotides, the CDR3 is TGTGCCAGCAGCTTGCAGGGAGGAAACACCATATATTTT. This sequence encodes CASSLQGGNTIYF.

The rearrangement uses TRBV5-4 and TRBJ1-1; D perhaps matches TRBD1 (5 bases). V was cut by 1 base and J by 4 bases, with 8 bases left in between. The CDR3 contains 13 residues. Germline V gene data show CDR1 as SGHNT and CDR2 as YYREEE (reference sequence). CDR3 amino acids: CASSLRGFTEAFF. The CDR3 DNA sequence: TGTGCCAGCAGCTTGCGGGGGTTCACTGAAGCTTTCTTT.

This clone came up once. The rearrangement uses TRBV7-6 and TRBJ2-2; 10 positions match TRBD1. This CDR3 is 17 amino acids long. Per germline, CDR1 SGHVS and CDR2 FNYEAQ. Germline trimming cut 2 bases from V and 4 bases from J; bases unmatched to any gene: 7. The CDR3 loop reads CASSLPRDRGFTGELFF. The CDR3 coding sequence is TGTGCCAGCAGCTTACCCCGGGACAGGGGTTTCACCGGGGAGCTGTTTTTT.

This clone came up once. This chain uses TRBV29-1 with TRBJ1-2; TRBD1 matches 7 bases. The V gene end was trimmed by 4 bases and the J gene end by 6 bases; junction bases not matched to a gene: 8. Per the germline V gene, CDR1 is SQVTM and CDR2 is ANQGSEA. The length of the CDR3 is 13 residues. The CDR3 is CSVAGRGYDGYTF. In DNA form, the CDR3 reads TGCAGCGTTGCGGGCAGGGGGTATGATGGCTACACCTTC.

The chain couples TRBV5-8 to TRBJ1-1; D is possibly TRBD1 (5 bases). CDR3 length equals 14 residues. Trimming pared 0 bases from V and 6 bases from J, leaving 12 bases between. CDR1 is SGHTS and CDR2 is YDEGEE in the germline V gene. The CDR3 here is CASSLAGFSAEAFF. The CDR3 bases are TGTGCCAGCAGCTTGGCAGGGTTCTCAGCTGAAGCTTTCTTT.

The V gene is TRBV4-2, the J gene TRBJ2-1; 8 bases fit TRBD2. The germline gives CDR1 LGHNA, CDR2 YNFKEQ. The CDR3 sequence is 17 residues long. J was trimmed by 4 bases and V by 0 bases; bases with no gene match: 8. CDR3 bases: TGTGCCAGCAGCCAAGATCTGGCGGGGGGCCGATACAATGAGCAGTTCTTC. Its protein is CASSQDLAGGRYNEQFF.

CDR3 DNA sequence: TGTGCCAGCAGTCCCAAAACCGACAGGGGCACTGAAGCTTTCTTT. This translates into CASSPKTDRGTEAFF. The chain recombines TRBV27 with TRBJ1-1; 8 bases fit TRBD1. CDR1 is MNHEY and CDR2 is SMNVEV in the germline V gene (reference sequence). Unmatched junction bases numbered 9, after V lost 5 bases and J lost 4 bases. This CDR3 is built from 15 residues.

This clone has only a few counts. V gene TRBV21-1 combines with J gene TRBJ1-1. TRBV21-1 counts as a pseudogene. This CDR3 is 18 amino acids long. CDR3 in DNA: TGTGCCAGCAGCAAACCTAACGACCGGGGAGGGAAGAACACTGAAGCTTTCTTT. Protein: CASSKPNDRGGKNTEAFF.

Turning to this clone: The same CDR3 is also encoded by other DNA sequences in this sample. The gene calls are TRBV5-1 and TRBJ2-7; TRBD1 aligns across 7 bases. The CDR3 contains 15 residues. Germline CDR1 is SGHRS and CDR2 is YFSETQ. Trimming took 8 bases from V and 0 from J; bases not matched to a gene: 11. The CDR3 loop is CASKKTRDSSYEQYF. The CDR3 DNA follows: TGCGCCAGTAAAAAAACCAGGGACAGCTCCTACGAGCAGTACTTC.

This clone was seen only once. The CDR3 sequence is CASSGGGTNTEAFF. In DNA, the CDR3 is TGTGCCAGCAGCGGGGGGGGGACGAACACTGAAGCTTTCTTT. This rearrangement joins TRBV7-9 to TRBJ1-1, with a tentative D call TRBD1 (5 bases). Germline assignment: CDR1 SEHNR and CDR2 FQNEAQ (reference sequence). V lost 5 bases and J lost 1, with 11 bases in between. There are 14 residues in the CDR3.

This chain links TRBV5-1 with TRBJ1-2, with D possibly matching TRBD1 (6 bases). This CDR3 region has 15 residues. Between the trimmed V and J ends, which lost 2 bases and 4 bases, there was a span of 15 bases. Germline V gene sequence: CDR1 SGHRS, CDR2 YFSETQ. Here the CDR3 DNA reads TGCGCCAGCAGCTTAGGGGGGGCAGGGAGCTATGGCTACACCTTC. Residues: CASSLGGAGSYGYTF.

This chain uses TRBV28 with TRBJ1-5, with D perhaps TRBD1 (6 bases). This CDR3 has 16 amino acids. Per the germline V gene, CDR1 is MDHEN and CDR2 is SYDVKM. V gave up 5 bases and J gave up 6 bases, with 20 bases separating them. CDR3 protein: CASSPLRGTSIQPQHF. The CDR3 region has the DNA TGTGCCAGCAGTCCTCTAAGAGGGACATCTATTCAGCCCCAGCATTTT.

This clone has just one count. The chain is built from TRBV19 and TRBJ1-2; D might be TRBD1 (5 bases). V was shortened by 4 bases and J by 7 bases, with 16 bases between the two germline ends. Germline V CDR1 and CDR2: LNHDA, SQIVND (reference sequence). The CDR3 consists of 14 residues. CDR3 nucleotides: TGTGCCAGTAGTAACTTAAGGGGATCTTTTGGCTACACCTTC. Its translation: CASSNLRGSFGYTF.

This chain connects TRBV11-1 to TRBJ2-1, with 13 positions matching TRBD2. V dropped 5 bases and J dropped 7; count of bases not matched to a gene: 5. The CDR3 consists of 15 residues. Germline values: CDR1 SGHAT, CDR2 FQDESV (reference sequence). CDR3 bases: TGTGCCAGCAGCCCGAGGACTAGCGGGGGAAATGAGCAGTTCTTC. Encoded protein: CASSPRTSGGNEQFF.

This chain joins TRBV2 and TRBJ1-6, with D unresolved. The germline V and J ends were trimmed by 8 bases and 6 bases, with 14 bases remaining between them. Germline CDR1 SNHLY, CDR2 FYNNEI. The CDR3 has 14 amino acids. CDR3 sequence (DNA): TGTGCCAGCGCTGCTGGACTATCTAATTCACCCCTCCACTTT. Translated: CASAAGLSNSPLHF. The whole variable domain, remainder taken from reference TRBV2 and TRBJ1-6, is EPEVTQTPSHQVTQMGQEVILRCVPISNHLYFYWYRQILGQKVEFLVSFYNNEISEKSEIFDDQFSVERPDGSNFTLKIRSTKLEDSAMYFCASAAGLSNSPLHFGNGTRLTVT.